These 12 T cell receptor beta chains originate from one sample sequenced in a study of CD8 T cells in ankylosing spondylitis. TCRdb reprocessed the 5' RACE reads via MiXCR and lists one record per CDR3 protein. The sample lists about 240,000 distinct CDR3 sequences, about 10% occurring once. The sample was blood, either unsorted or a sorted T cell fraction (not recorded which). The receptor source for this set is a male donor with ankylosing spondylitis or in good health (not recorded which).

This clonotype was found many times. The chain links TRBV29-1 to TRBJ2-2, with 8 bases matching TRBD2. The CDR3 spans 15 residues. The V gene's germline CDR1 is SQVTM and CDR2 ANQGSEA. V dropped 8 bases and J dropped 2; count of bases not matched to a gene: 10. DNA for the CDR3: TGCAGCATCATAGCGGGGAGGACCAACACCGGGGAGCTGTTTTTT. As protein: CSIIAGRTNTGELFF.

This clonotype was seen repeatedly, ten times or more. The V gene is TRBV7-6, the J gene TRBJ2-1; 10 nucleotides line up with TRBD1. The ends lost 0 bases at V and 4 bases at J; junction bases unmatched: 3. The germline V gene has CDR1 SGHVS and CDR2 FNYEAQ. The CDR3 is made up of 16 amino acids. CDR3 sequence reads: CASSLAGTGDYNEQFF. The DNA for the CDR3 is TGTGCCAGCAGCTTAGCCGGGACAGGGGATTACAATGAGCAGTTCTTC.

This clonotype was picked up many times. The chain is built from TRBV12-5 and TRBJ1-2; TRBD1 might be the D (5 bases). Trimming pared 5 bases from V and 5 bases from J, leaving 24 bases between. Looked up from germline, CDR1 is LGHNT and CDR2 is FRNRAP. The CDR3 runs 17 residues. The CDR3 region is CASGLRGEHQSLYGYTF. CDR3 nucleotide sequence: TGTGCTAGTGGTCTCCGAGGGGAACACCAATCCCTATATGGCTACACCTTC.

This clonotype has at least ten counts. J is TRBJ2-1 and V is TRBV20-1, with 10 bases that match TRBD1. V shed 3 bases, J shed 6 bases, and the junction held 8 bases outside the gene matches. Per the germline V gene, CDR1 is DFQATT and CDR2 is SNEGSKA (reference sequence). The length of the CDR3 is 15 residues. The CDR3 here is CSASGTGVPPNEQFF. The DNA for the CDR3 is TGCAGTGCTAGCGGGACAGGGGTACCCCCCAATGAGCAGTTCTTC.

This clonotype has at least ten counts. The chain carries TRBV29-1 and TRBJ2-1; D gene ambiguous. This CDR3 spans 10 amino acids. V was pared by 5 bases and J by 9 bases, with 8 bases between. Germline-derived CDR1 and CDR2 are SQVTM and ANQGSEA. This CDR3 is CSVMDREQFF. The CDR3, as DNA: TGCAGCGTTATGGACCGTGAGCAGTTCTTC.

There are many counts of this clonotype. The chain uses TRBV5-1 and TRBJ2-7, with D possibly matching TRBD2 (5 bases). The CDR3 runs 15 residues. The V and J ends lost 2 bases and 0 bases respectively, with 12 bases between them. The germline V gene encodes CDR1 SGHRS and CDR2 YFSETQ. Written as DNA, the CDR3 is TGCGCCAGCAGCTTTTTCTCGGGATTCTCCTACGAGCAGTACTTC. This codes for CASSFFSGFSYEQYF. The whole variable domain, filled in from reference TRBV5-1 and TRBJ2-7, reads KAGVTQTPRYLIKTRGQQVTLSCSPISGHRSVSWYQQTPGQGLQFLFEYFSETQRNKGNFPGRFSGRQFSNSRSEMNVSTLELGDSALYLCASSFFSGFSYEQYFGPGTRLTVT.

This clonotype occurred many times. CDR3 nucleotide sequence: TGTGCCATACGGCCGGGACACAAACCCGGCGAGACCCAGTACTTC. This gives the protein CAIRPGHKPGETQYF. The chain joins TRBV6-1 to TRBJ2-5; D might be TRBD1 (6 bases). CDR3 length: 15 amino acids. Trimming left V 10 bases short and J 5 bases short, with 23 bases between. The germline gives CDR1 MNHNS, CDR2 SASEGT.

This clonotype was found a few times. The genes are TRBV7-2 and TRBJ2-1; 8 bases are shared with TRBD2. Germline V lookup: CDR1 SGHTA, CDR2 FQGNSA. The CDR3 spans 13 residues. Losses at the gene ends were 8 bases for V and 5 bases for J; bases not matched to a gene: 5. CDR3 DNA sequence: TGTGCCAGCGGGGGACTAGGACACAATGAGCAGTTCTTC. It yields the protein CASGGLGHNEQFF.

This clonotype was seen repeatedly, ten times or more. The chain links TRBV27 to TRBJ1-1, with 7 bases matching TRBD1. The germline CDR1 and CDR2 sequences are MNHEY and SMNVEV (reference sequence). Losses at the gene ends were 6 bases for V and 1 base for J; bases not matched to a gene: 8. This CDR3 spans 15 amino acids. CDR3 DNA sequence: TGTGCCAGCAGCCCCCTGGGGACAGCGAACACTGAAGCTTTCTTT. The encoded protein is CASSPLGTANTEAFF.

This CDR3 reads CASSPLGTSLFF. CDR3 bases: TGCGCCAGCAGCCCTCTCGGGACTAGTCTGTTCTTC. V gene TRBV5-1 combines with J gene TRBJ2-1; 8 nucleotides line up with TRBD2. The CDR3 has 12 residues. From germline, CDR1 is SGHRS and CDR2 YFSETQ. V dropped 4 bases and J dropped 15; count of bases not matched to a gene: 9.

This clonotype has only a few counts. V is TRBV6-1 and J is TRBJ1-6, with D uncertain. The CDR3 is 16 residues long. The germline V and J ends were trimmed by 2 bases and 8 bases, with 16 bases remaining between them. Germline V gene lookup returns CDR1 MNHNS and CDR2 SASEGT. The CDR3, as DNA: TGTGCCAGCAGTGAACTCAACCTCCTCATTCATTCACCCCTCCACTTT. Translated, it gives CASSELNLLIHSPLHF.

This clonotype showed up many times. The chain combines TRBV20-1 with TRBJ2-1; TRBD2 aligns across 8 bases. There are 19 residues in the CDR3. Germline-derived CDR1 and CDR2 are DFQATT and SNEGSKA (reference sequence). The V and J ends lost 1 base and 3 bases, in that order; junction bases with no gene match: 17. The CDR3 loop reads CSARVPTTGSGSDYNEQFF. The CDR3 coding sequence is TGCAGTGCTAGAGTTCCTACGACAGGCAGCGGGAGCGACTACAATGAGCAGTTCTTC.